This T cell receptor (beta chain) was observed in a study of OX40 agonist ivuxolimab in advanced cancers. Regarding this clone: No antigen is known for it.

Enrollment shut out patients with autoimmune disease history or systemic immunosuppression. Clones were sequenced by immunoSEQ multiplex PCR, and TCRdb holds only the in-frame ones, with some missing. The top ten hold about 16% of the sample, which has tens of thousands of clones, 65% to 85% seen once. Study-wide findings and caveats: CD4+ and CD8+ T cells in blood underwent clonal expansion by week 6 at 0.1 to 3.0 mg/kg. Expanded clones were, on average, more numerous in CD8+ T cells than in CD4+.

The CDR3 contains 12 residues. The ends were cut back, 5 bases at V and 11 bases at J, with 13 bases in the middle. From germline, CDR1 is SGHTA and CDR2 FQGTGA. Specimen: CD4+ or CD8+ T cells sorted from blood, collected in a trial of the OX40 agonist ivuxolimab. The sequence derives from an adult with an advanced solid tumor such as melanoma, head and neck, liver or kidney cancer. The chain couples TRBV7-3 to TRBJ2-1; D is perhaps TRBD1 or TRBD2 (5 bases each). CDR3 region: CASSISSGQQFF. The CDR3 DNA follows: TGTGCCAGCAGCATCTCCTCGGGACAGCAGTTCTTC.